This T cell receptor (beta chain) was observed in a study of blood T cell repertoires in COVID-19. The CDR3 runs 15 residues. The V gene end was trimmed by 0 bases and the J gene end by 10 bases; junction bases not matched to a gene: 11. The germline V gene has CDR1 MNHNS and CDR2 SASEGT. Clones were sequenced by immunoSEQ multiplex PCR, and TCRdb holds only the in-frame ones, with some missing. The table lists 200,000 to 250,000 clones, about 90% of them singletons. The count of this clone is one. In Seattle, patients joined the study during active infection and were tracked longitudinally. The clonotype originates from a man aged 55 to 70 with COVID-19, enrolled during active disease. This chain connects TRBV6-1 to TRBJ1-1, with 7 bases matching TRBD1. Sequenced input: peripheral blood. The DNA of the CDR3 is TGTGCCAGCAGTGAAGCGTTAGGGGGCAGCCCATCAGCTTTCTTT. Translating it yields CASSEALGGSPSAFF.